The 26 T cell receptor beta chains given below trace back to one sample, sequenced in a study of control samples from healthy donors and cancer patients. Profiled with immunoSEQ multiplex PCR; TCRdb holds only in-frame clones, not every one. Of about 170,000 clones detected, approximately 90% appear once; the ten largest clones hold about 12%. Material for sequencing was blood. These receptors were collected from a man younger than 45 in good health.

This chain uses TRBV6-1 with TRBJ1-1; no definite D call. Germline CDR1 is MNHNS and CDR2 is SASEGT. With 0 bases removed from V and 1 base from J, the gap between germline ends came to 6 bases. CDR3 length equals 14 residues. The chain's CDR3 is CASSEAAGNTEAFF. DNA for the CDR3: TGTGCCAGCAGTGAAGCAGCAGGGAACACTGAAGCTTTCTTT.

The chain recombines TRBV10-1 with TRBJ2-2; 8 nucleotides line up with TRBD2. The trim removed 6 bases at V and 4 bases at J, leaving 10 bases unmatched. The CDR3 has 16 residues. Germline V gene data show CDR1 as WNHNN and CDR2 as SYGVQD (reference sequence). CDR3 region: CASRIPGGGGTGELFF. Written as DNA, the CDR3 is TGCGCCAGCAGAATCCCGGGGGGGGGAGGCACCGGGGAGCTGTTTTTT.

The genes are TRBV6-2 or TRBV6-3 and TRBJ2-7; a possible D gene is TRBD1 (6 bases). Germline CDR1 reads MNHEY; CDR2 reads SVGEGT. The CDR3 length is 14 residues. Trimming pared 2 bases from V and 6 bases from J, leaving 14 bases between. The CDR3 DNA is TGTGCCAGCAGTTACATCGAGACAGGAAGCGAGCAGTACTTC. Amino acids: CASSYIETGSEQYF.

V usage is TRBV28 and J usage is TRBJ2-7; 7 bases agree with TRBD2. The CDR3 totals 15 residues. CDR1 and CDR2 from the germline V gene are MDHEN and SYDVKM. V shed 4 bases, J shed 0 bases, and the junction held 6 bases outside the gene matches. The CDR3 DNA sequence: TGTGCCAGCAGTTCGTGGGGGGAGGGCTCCTACGAGCAGTACTTC. This sequence encodes CASSSWGEGSYEQYF.

The chain joins TRBV3-1 (or the pseudogene TRBV3-2) to TRBJ2-1, with a possible D match to TRBD2 (6 bases). This CDR3 has 18 amino acids. Germline CDR1 LGHDT, CDR2 YNNKEL (reference sequence). Trimming pared 3 bases from V and 0 bases from J, leaving 18 bases between. CDR3 protein: CASSHPGGAESSYNEQFF. The CDR3 DNA follows: TGTGCCAGCAGCCACCCCGGAGGGGCCGAGAGCTCCTACAATGAGCAGTTCTTC.

The rearrangement uses TRBV7-9 and TRBJ1-4; D not resolved. The CDR3 extends over 13 amino acids. Trimming took off 6 bases at V and 4 bases at J, with 9 bases between the two ends. Germline V CDR1 and CDR2: SEHNR, FQNEAQ (reference sequence). The CDR3 DNA is TGTGCCAGCAGTCCAGGTCTTAATGAAAAACTGTTTTTT. Translation gives CASSPGLNEKLFF.

The chain has TRBV29-1 and TRBJ2-7, with 9 bases identical to TRBD1. This CDR3 has 15 residues. V lost 1 base and J lost 3; bases outside the gene matches: 7. Germline CDR1 and CDR2: SQVTM and ANQGSEA. CDR3 amino acids: CSVEAAGTGSYEQYF. The CDR3 DNA follows: TGCAGCGTTGAAGCCGCCGGGACAGGGAGCTACGAGCAGTACTTC.

This clone is a singleton in its sample. CDR3 in amino acids: CASSITGTNEKLFF. CDR3 bases: TGTGCCAGTAGTATAACGGGGACTAATGAAAAACTGTTTTTT. The chain couples TRBV19 to TRBJ1-4, with D unclear. V lost 2 bases and J 2 bases, leaving 6 bases between the germline ends. The CDR3 covers 14 residues. Germline assignment: CDR1 LNHDA and CDR2 SQIVND (reference sequence). The full variable domain, in which reference TRBV19 and TRBJ1-4 provide the parts outside the CDR3, is DGGITQSPKYLFRKEGQNVTLSCEQNLNHDAMYWYRQDPGQGLRLIYYSQIVNDFQKGDIAEGYSVSREKKESFPLTVTSAQKNPTAFYLCASSITGTNEKLFFGSGTQLSVL.

V usage is TRBV5-1 and J usage is TRBJ1-5; maybe TRBD1 (5 bases). Germline CDR1 SGHRS, CDR2 YFSETQ. V dropped 3 bases and J dropped 6 bases, with 7 bases sitting between them. This CDR3 has 12 residues. CDR3 protein: CASSWDGQPQHF. The CDR3 nucleotides are TGCGCCAGCAGCTGGGACGGTCAGCCCCAGCATTTT.

This chain joins TRBV5-1 and TRBJ1-2, with D hard to call. V gave up 5 bases and J gave up 4 bases, with 15 bases separating them. This CDR3 contains 14 residues. CDR1 is SGHRS, CDR2 YFSETQ, per germline. CDR3 sequence reads: CASSSAGWGYGYTF. The CDR3 DNA is TGCGCCAGCAGTAGTGCAGGATGGGGCTATGGCTACACCTTC.

V is TRBV28 and J is TRBJ2-7; D is undetermined. The CDR3 totals 12 residues. Germline assignment: CDR1 MDHEN and CDR2 SYDVKM. The V end was cut by 1 base, the J end by 4 bases, with 5 bases between. CDR3 in amino acids: CASSLSRYEQYF. CDR3 nucleotides: TGTGCCAGCAGTTTATCGCGGTACGAGCAGTACTTC.

The chain combines TRBV2 with TRBJ1-2, with TRBD1 as a possible D gene (6 bases). V was pared by 8 bases and J by 6 bases, with 16 bases between. The CDR3 sequence is 13 residues long. Germline CDR1 is SNHLY and CDR2 is FYNNEI. The DNA of the CDR3 is TGTGCCAGCCCGGGGGCGGTCCCGGATGGCTACACCTTC. This gives the protein CASPGAVPDGYTF.

V is TRBV5-6 and J is TRBJ1-1; the D is unclear. The CDR3 length is 14 residues. Germline assignment: CDR1 SGHDT and CDR2 YYEEEE. The V end lost 1 base, the J end lost 1 base, and 8 bases lay between the germline ends. As DNA, the CDR3 is TGTGCCAGCAGCTTGATCCACGAGAACACTGAAGCTTTCTTT. Protein product: CASSLIHENTEAFF.

CDR3 in DNA: TGTGCCAGTAGTCCATTGCCCACGCTGGCAGGTAGTTTGAACACTGAAGCTTTCTTT. Its protein is CASSPLPTLAGSLNTEAFF. The chain joins TRBV19 to TRBJ1-1; D gene unclear. V was cut by 5 bases and J by 0 bases, with 25 bases left in between. Germline V gene lookup returns CDR1 LNHDA and CDR2 SQIVND (reference sequence). CDR3 length equals 19 residues.

The chain carries TRBV7-6 and TRBJ2-3; 7 bases map to TRBD2. Germline CDR1 and CDR2: SGHVS and FNYEAQ. The J segment lost 4 bases and the V segment lost 2 bases, leaving 6 bases of the junction unmatched. CDR3 size: 15 residues. The CDR3 DNA reads TGTGCCAGCAGCTTACGCGGGAGTATCTCAGATACGCAGTATTTT. Translation: CASSLRGSISDTQYF.

This chain uses TRBV6-2 or TRBV6-3 with TRBJ2-5; D assignment may be TRBD1 or TRBD2 (5 bases each). The CDR3 consists of 15 residues. Looked up from germline, CDR1 is MNHEY and CDR2 is SVGEGT. V was clipped by 4 bases and J by 7 bases, with 19 bases between them. CDR3 region: CASSSHSLGGGTQYF. As DNA, the CDR3 is TGTGCCAGCAGTTCCCATTCACTAGGTGGGGGGACCCAGTACTTC.

The chain carries TRBV7-9 and TRBJ1-1, with 7 positions matching TRBD1. Germline lookup yields CDR1 SEHNR and CDR2 FQNEAQ (reference sequence). The CDR3 length is 14 residues. V lost 5 bases and J lost 5; bases outside the gene matches: 8. The DNA of the CDR3 is TGTGCCAGCAGCAGCCAGGGGGTAGAGACTGAAGCTTTCTTT. As protein: CASSSQGVETEAFF.

V and J are TRBV5-1 and TRBJ1-6; the D is unclear. Between the trimmed V and J ends, which lost 4 bases and 7 bases, there was a span of 15 bases. The CDR3 contains 15 residues. Per the germline V gene, CDR1 is SGHRS and CDR2 is YFSETQ. The CDR3 sequence: CASSNMETYNSPLHF. CDR3 sequence (DNA): TGCGCCAGCAGCAACATGGAGACTTACAATTCACCCCTCCACTTT. The full variable domain, in which reference TRBV5-1 and TRBJ1-6 provide the parts outside the CDR3, is KAGVTQTPRYLIKTRGQQVTLSCSPISGHRSVSWYQQTPGQGLQFLFEYFSETQRNKGNFPGRFSGRQFSNSRSEMNVSTLELGDSALYLCASSNMETYNSPLHFGNGTRLTVT.

V and J are TRBV27 and TRBJ2-7; 8 bases map to TRBD1. CDR3 length equals 14 residues. From germline, CDR1 is MNHEY and CDR2 SMNVEV (reference sequence). Unmatched junction bases numbered 4, after V lost 5 bases and J lost 1 base. CDR3: CASSLTGASYEQYF. The CDR3 DNA is TGTGCCAGCAGTCTGACAGGGGCTTCCTACGAGCAGTACTTC.

The V call is TRBV19, the J call TRBJ1-4; D is possibly TRBD1 (5 bases). From germline, CDR1 is LNHDA and CDR2 SQIVND (reference sequence). Trimming cost V 5 bases and J 10 bases, with 11 bases left between them. CDR3 length equals 12 residues. The DNA for the CDR3 is TGTGCCAGTAGTCCCGGGGGGGGAAAACTGTTTTTT. Its protein is CASSPGGGKLFF.

The chain employs TRBV18 and TRBJ2-1; no reliable D call. The CDR3 consists of 17 residues. Trimming shortened V by 3 bases and J by 7 bases, and 22 bases separated the two germline ends. The V gene's germline CDR1 is KGHSH and CDR2 LQKENI. The CDR3 loop is CASSPLDPATGRNEQFF. The CDR3 DNA reads as TGTGCCAGCTCACCGTTGGACCCCGCCACCGGTAGGAATGAGCAGTTCTTC.

This clone was seen once. J is TRBJ2-3 and V is TRBV27; D unresolved. The CDR3 is 15 residues long. CDR1 is MNHEY, CDR2 SMNVEV, per germline (reference sequence). Trimming left V 0 bases short and J 4 bases short, with 11 bases between. CDR3 region: CASSLSRPRADTQYF. The DNA for the CDR3 is TGTGCCAGCAGTTTATCGAGGCCAAGGGCAGATACGCAGTATTTT.

This chain uses TRBV7-9 with TRBJ1-1, with D possibly matching TRBD1 (6 bases). This CDR3 contains 18 residues. Trimming removed 5 bases at V and 2 bases at J, with 24 bases between. Germline values: CDR1 SEHNR, CDR2 FQNEAQ (reference sequence). The CDR3 is CASSHPAGRGGINTEAFF. CDR3 DNA sequence: TGTGCCAGCAGCCACCCGGCCGGCAGGGGAGGTATTAACACTGAAGCTTTCTTT.

As concerns this clone: Other DNA variants within this sample encode the same CDR3. CDR3: CASSNTRQGSSPLHF. CDR3 sequence (DNA): TGTGCCAGCAGCAACACACGACAGGGATCCTCACCCCTCCACTTT. The V gene is TRBV14, the J gene TRBJ1-6, with TRBD1 identical over 7 bases. The CDR3 runs to 15 residues. Germline CDR1 reads SGHDN; CDR2 reads FVKESK. With V trimmed by 5 bases and J by 10 bases, 11 bases remained unmatched.

This clone came up a few times. CDR3 loop: CASRTGQNSPLHF. For the CDR3, the DNA is TGTGCCAGCAGGACAGGGCAAAATTCACCCCTCCACTTT. J is TRBJ1-6 and V is TRBV6-5; 7 positions agree with TRBD1. CDR3 length equals 13 residues. J gave up 7 bases and V 6 bases, and 3 bases lay outside the gene matches. CDR1 and CDR2 (germline): MNHEY, SVGAGI.

V and J are TRBV10-3 and TRBJ1-5; 7 bases are shared with TRBD1. This CDR3 region has 19 residues. V lost 10 bases and J lost 7; bases outside the gene matches: 28. Germline V CDR1 and CDR2: ENHRY, SYGVKD. The CDR3 here is CAKPAEVKGARMGKQPQHF. For the CDR3, the DNA is TGTGCCAAACCAGCCGAGGTGAAGGGGGCGAGGATGGGTAAACAGCCCCAGCATTTT.